The clone carrying this T cell receptor beta chain was counted between two and nine times. The antigen is not known. This specimen comes from a study of shared clonotypes between healthy human individuals. Study-wide results and limits: Incomplete sequencing of sorted subsets was indicated by rarefaction despite large depth. About 5% of naive CD4 clonotypes were shared across a few donors.

Per the original methods: Junction-only sequences without quality scores were provided by ImmunoSEQ, so filtering was different. Profiling relied on immunoSEQ multiplex PCR, and the TCRdb table lists in-frame clones only, not all of them. D and trimming were read from the DNA, whereas the V and J calls and clone size are those reported in that table. Of around 940,000 clones detected, over 75% appear once; the ten largest clones hold about 1.5%. CD45RA+ naive and CD45RA-negative memory subsets were separated from CD4+ cells. CDR1 and CDR2 from the germline V gene are SGHTA and FQGNSA. The ends lost 5 bases at V and 0 bases at J; junction bases unmatched: 1. This CDR3 has 14 residues.

The chain carries TRBV7-2 and TRBJ2-7; 10 positions match TRBD2. Sequenced material: memory CD4+ T cells sorted from blood. As for subset: CD45RA-negative fraction. The receptor comes from a man between 18 and 29 years old in good health. The CDR3 DNA reads as TGTGCCAGCAGCCCTAGCGGGGGCTCCTACGAGCAGTACTTC. Translating gives CASSPSGGSYEQYF.